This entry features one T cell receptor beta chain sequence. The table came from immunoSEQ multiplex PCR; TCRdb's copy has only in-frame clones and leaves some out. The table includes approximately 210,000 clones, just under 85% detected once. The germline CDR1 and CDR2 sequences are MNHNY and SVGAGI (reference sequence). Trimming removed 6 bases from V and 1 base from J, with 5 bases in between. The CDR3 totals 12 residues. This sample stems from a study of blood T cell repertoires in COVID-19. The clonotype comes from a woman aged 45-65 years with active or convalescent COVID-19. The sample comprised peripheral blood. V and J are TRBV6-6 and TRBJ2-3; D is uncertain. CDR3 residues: CASRGGTDTQYF. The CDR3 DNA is TGTGCCAGCAGGGGCGGCACAGATACGCAGTATTTT.